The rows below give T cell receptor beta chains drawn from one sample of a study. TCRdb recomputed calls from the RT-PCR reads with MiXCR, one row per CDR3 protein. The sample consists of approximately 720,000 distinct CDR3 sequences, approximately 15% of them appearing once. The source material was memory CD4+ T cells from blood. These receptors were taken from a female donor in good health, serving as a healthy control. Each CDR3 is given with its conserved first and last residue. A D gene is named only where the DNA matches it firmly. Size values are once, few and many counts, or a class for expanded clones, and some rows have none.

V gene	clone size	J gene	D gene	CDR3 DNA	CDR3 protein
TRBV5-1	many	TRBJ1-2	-	TGCGCCAGCAGCTTGAAGTTTCCGGGGGCGAGTTATGGCTACACCTTC	CASSLKFPGASYGYTF
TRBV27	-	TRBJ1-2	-	TGTGCCAGCAGTTTTCTCGTCGGACGGGACTATGGCTACACCTTC	CASSFLVGRDYGYTF
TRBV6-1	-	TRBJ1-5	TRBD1	TGTGCCAGCAGTGGACAGGGTTTGCAGCCCCAGCATTTT	CASSGQGLQPQHF
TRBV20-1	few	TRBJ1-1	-	TGCAGTGCTAGGAAGTTTGGGACTGGGAACACTGAAGCTTTCTTT	CSARKFGTGNTEAFF
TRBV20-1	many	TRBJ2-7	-	TGCAGTGCCCCAAGCGGACTTCTAGAGGAGCAGTACTTC	CSAPSGLLEEQYF
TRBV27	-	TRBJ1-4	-	TGTGCCAGCAGTTACTACAGTAATGAAAAACTGTTTTTT	CASSYYSNEKLFF
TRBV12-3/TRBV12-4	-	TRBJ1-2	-	TGTGCCAGCAGTTTAGAGGCGCAGGGAAGCTATGGCTACACCTTC	CASSLEAQGSYGYTF
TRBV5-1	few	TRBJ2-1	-	TGCGCCAGCAGCCGTGGGGCGGTCCACAATGAGCAGTTCTTC	CASSRGAVHNEQFF
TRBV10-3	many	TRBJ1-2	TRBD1	TGTGCCATCAGTGAGCCACAGGGGGCCCGTGGCTACACCTTC	CAISEPQGARGYTF
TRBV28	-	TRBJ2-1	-	TGTGCCAGCACCAAAACCCGACAGTTCTGGTACAATGAGCAGTTCTTC	CASTKTRQFWYNEQFF
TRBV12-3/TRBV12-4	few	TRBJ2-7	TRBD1	TGTGCCAGCAGCTGGGGACAGGCCGTAGACGAGCAGTACTTC	CASSWGQAVDEQYF
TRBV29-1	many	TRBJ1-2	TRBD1	TGCAGCGTGGGACAGGGGACTAACTATGGCTACACCTTC	CSVGQGTNYGYTF
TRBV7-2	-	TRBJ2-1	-	TGTGCCAGCGGCAAGGGCGGGGCGGCAAGTGAGCAGTTCTTC	CASGKGGAASEQFF
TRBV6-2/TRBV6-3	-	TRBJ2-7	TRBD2	TGTGCCAGCAGTTACTCCACTAGCGGGAAACGGGAGCAGTACTTC	CASSYSTSGKREQYF
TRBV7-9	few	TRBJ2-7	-	TGTGCCAGCAGCTTCGTGTCACCTTACAGCGAGCAGTACTTC	CASSFVSPYSEQYF
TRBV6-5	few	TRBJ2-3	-	TGTGCCAGCAGTTACGAGCGGACAGATACGCAGTATTTT	CASSYERTDTQYF
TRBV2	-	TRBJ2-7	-	TGTGCCAGCAGTGAGGGGGCGGCCTACGAGCAGTACTTC	CASSEGAAYEQYF
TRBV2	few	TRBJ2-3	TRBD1	TGTGCCAGCAGGACCAGGGGGTACTCAGATACGCATTATTTT	CASRTRGYSDTHYF
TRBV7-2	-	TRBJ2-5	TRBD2	TGTGCCAGCAGCGACCTCCTAGCGGGGGGTCGGGAGACCCAGTACTTC	CASSDLLAGGRETQYF
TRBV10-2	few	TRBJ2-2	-	TGCGCCAGCAGTCCGAATACAGGGGACTTCGGGGAGCTGTTTTTT	CASSPNTGDFGELFF
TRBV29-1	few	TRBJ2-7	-	TGCAGCGCCACTCCCGGGACAACGAGCTCCTACGAGCAGTACTTC	CSATPGTTSSYEQYF
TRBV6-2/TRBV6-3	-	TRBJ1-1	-	TGTGCCAGCATCTACGGGACACGGAACACTGAAGCTTTCTTT	CASIYGTRNTEAFF
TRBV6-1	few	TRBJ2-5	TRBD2	TGTGCCAGCAGTGAAGCGCATTCTAGCGGGGGGCAAGAGACCCAGTACTTC	CASSEAHSSGGQETQYF
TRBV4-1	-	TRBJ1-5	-	TGCGCCAGCAGCCCCGGAGGGAGGGGGGATGGGCAGCCCCAGCATTTT	CASSPGGRGDGQPQHF
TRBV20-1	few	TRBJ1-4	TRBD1	TGCAGTGCTAGAGGGGACAGGGAAGAAAAACTGTTTTTT	CSARGDREEKLFF
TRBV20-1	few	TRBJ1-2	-	TGCAGTGCTTCGACAGGAGCGAGATATGGCTACACCTTC	CSASTGARYGYTF
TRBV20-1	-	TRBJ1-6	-	TGCAGTGCTAGTATGGGGGGGGATTCACCCCTCCACTTT	CSASMGGDSPLHF
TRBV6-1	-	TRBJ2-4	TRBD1	TGTGCCAGCAGTGAGTTCAGGGGGACAGGGCTAGCCAAAAACATTCAGTACTTC	CASSEFRGTGLAKNIQYF
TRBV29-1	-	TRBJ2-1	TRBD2	TGCAGCGCCCTGAGAGCGGGGGGGGGAAATGAGCAGTTCTTC	CSALRAGGGNEQFF
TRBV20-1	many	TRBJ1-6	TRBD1	TGCAGTGCTAGAGGGACAGGGGATAATTCACCCCTCCACTTT	CSARGTGDNSPLHF
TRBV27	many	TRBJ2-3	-	TGTGCCAGCAGCTTAAATGGAGATACGCAGTATTTT	CASSLNGDTQYF
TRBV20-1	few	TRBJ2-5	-	TGCAGTGCTGTCGCGACTTTACCCGGGCGGGAGACCCAGTACTTC	CSAVATLPGRETQYF
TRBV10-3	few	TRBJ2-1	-	TGTGCCATCAGCCGGGACCATGCGTCGTCCAATGAGCAGTTCTTC	CAISRDHASSNEQFF
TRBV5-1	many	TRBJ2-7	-	TGCGCCAGCAGCTGGATCGCAGGGGGGCCCAACTCCTACGAGCAGTACTTC	CASSWIAGGPNSYEQYF
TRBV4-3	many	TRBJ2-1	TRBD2	TGCGCCAGCAGCCAAGAAGGGTTAGCGGGAGCCTATGGGAATGAGCAGTTCTTC	CASSQEGLAGAYGNEQFF
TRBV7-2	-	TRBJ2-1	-	TGTGCCAGCAGCTTATTGGGCCGGGACTGGTTCAATGAGCAGTTCTTC	CASSLLGRDWFNEQFF
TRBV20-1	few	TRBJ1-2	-	TGCAGTGCTAGAGATCTGGGGGAGGGCTACACCTTC	CSARDLGEGYTF
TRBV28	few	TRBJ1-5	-	TGTGCCAGCAGTTTAGGTCAGGGGCTCTACCTTTATAGCAATCAGCCCCAGCATTTT	CASSLGQGLYLYSNQPQHF
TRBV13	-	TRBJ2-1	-	TGTGCCAGCAGCGACCAACATGGGAATGAGCAGTTCTTC	CASSDQHGNEQFF